These 29 T cell receptor beta chains originate from one sample sequenced in a study of Ad26.COV2.S vaccination and SARS-CoV-2 variants. Measured with immunoSEQ multiplex PCR; TCRdb has only the in-frame clones, and not every one. This sample has about 400,000 clones, with roughly 80% found just once. Specified treatment: roughly 20 received Ad26.COV2.S at low or high dose, single or two shots; five or six received placebo; per-sample allocation not given. Vaccine and placebo recipients were sampled on day 63 after the first injection. The source was peripheral blood, collected in a trial of Ad26.COV2.S vaccine versus placebo. The source of these receptors is a person between 18 and 65 years old who received the Ad26.COV2.S COVID-19 vaccine or a placebo.

The CDR3 coding sequence is TGTGCCAGCAGTTTCTCTTCGAACACTGAAGCTTTCTTT. This encodes CASSFSSNTEAFF. This rearrangement joins TRBV27 to TRBJ1-1; D not resolved. CDR1 and CDR2 from the germline V gene are MNHEY and SMNVEV (reference sequence). This CDR3 is built from 13 residues. V lost 3 bases and J lost 1, with 6 bases in between.

The chain is built from TRBV27 and TRBJ1-1; possibly TRBD1 for D (5 bases). Germline lookup yields CDR1 MNHEY and CDR2 SMNVEV (reference sequence). V gave up 6 bases and J gave up 0 bases, with 17 bases separating them. This CDR3 contains 16 residues. Written as DNA, the CDR3 is TGTGCCAGCAGACCTCGGTGGGGACTCCTGAACACTGAAGCTTTCTTT. Its protein product is CASRPRWGLLNTEAFF.

The chain recombines TRBV7-9 with TRBJ2-1; 13 positions agree with TRBD2. CDR1 SEHNR and CDR2 FQNEAQ come from the germline V gene (reference sequence). The trim removed 5 bases at V and 13 bases at J, leaving 11 bases unmatched. The CDR3 is 15 amino acids. Here the CDR3 reads CASSLGTSGVRAQFF. The CDR3 DNA reads as TGTGCCAGCAGCCTCGGGACTAGCGGGGTTAGGGCCCAGTTCTTC.

The chain combines TRBV7-9 with TRBJ1-4, with D perhaps matching TRBD1 (5 bases). The germline CDR1 and CDR2 sequences are SEHNR and FQNEAQ (reference sequence). V was trimmed by 8 bases and J by 8 bases, leaving 12 bases between them. The CDR3 is 12 residues long. DNA of the CDR3: TGTGCCAGCGGGACCTTCCGGGAAAAACTGTTTTTT. Residues: CASGTFREKLFF.

This rearrangement joins TRBV4-3 to TRBJ2-1; 9 positions match TRBD1. Germline CDR1 reads LGHNA; CDR2 reads YSLEER. V trimming: 0 bases; J trimming: 5 bases; junction bases outside the gene matches: 5. The CDR3 is 16 residues long. CDR3 sequence: CASSQDHRGPHNEQFF. The CDR3 bases are TGCGCCAGCAGCCAAGATCACAGGGGGCCGCACAATGAGCAGTTCTTC.

The V and J genes are TRBV3-1 (or the pseudogene TRBV3-2) and TRBJ1-6; no reliable D call. This CDR3 has 15 amino acids. Germline CDR1 is LGHDT and CDR2 is YNNKEL (reference sequence). V was cut by 0 bases and J by 7 bases, with 10 bases left in between. This CDR3 reads CASSQDLDSNSPLHF. CDR3 nucleotide sequence: TGTGCCAGCAGCCAAGATCTAGACTCGAATTCACCCCTCCACTTT.

The chain employs TRBV2 and TRBJ2-7; D call uncertain. This CDR3 spans 10 amino acids. V shed 6 bases and J shed 3 bases, with 3 bases lying between them. Germline V gives CDR1 SNHLY, CDR2 FYNNEI. The CDR3, as DNA: TGTGCCAGCAGGGTCTACGAGCAGTACTTC. Its protein is CASRVYEQYF.

This clone was observed a handful of times. The rearrangement links TRBV6-6 to TRBJ1-5; a possible D gene is TRBD1 (5 bases). CDR3 size: 16 residues. V was cut by 0 bases and J by 2 bases, with 11 bases left in between. Germline CDR1 MNHNY, CDR2 SVGAGI (reference sequence). CDR3 in amino acids: CASSYSRRGGNQPQHF. In nucleotides, the CDR3 is TGTGCCAGCAGTTACTCCCGGAGGGGCGGCAATCAGCCCCAGCATTTT.

The chain carries TRBV15 and TRBJ1-3; D not resolved. Deletions cut 1 base from V and 0 bases from J, with 7 bases between. This CDR3 has 15 residues. Germline loops: CDR1 LNHNV, CDR2 YYDKDF (reference sequence). For the CDR3, the DNA is TGTGCCACCAGCAGAGCACAGAACTCTGGAAACACCATATATTTT. It codes for CATSRAQNSGNTIYF.

V and J are TRBV11-2 and TRBJ2-7, with D perhaps matching TRBD1 or TRBD2 (6 bases each). Per the germline V gene, CDR1 is SGHAT and CDR2 is FQNNGV. Trimming shortened V by 5 bases and J by 2 bases, and 13 bases separated the two germline ends. The length of the CDR3 is 14 residues. The CDR3 reads CASSPTGAPYEQYF. CDR3 DNA: TGTGCCAGCAGCCCAACGGGGGCACCCTACGAGCAGTACTTC.

In the case of this clone: In the same sample, other DNA sequences code for this CDR3. The chain recombines TRBV19 with TRBJ1-1, with TRBD1 as a possible D gene (5 bases). The CDR3 loop spans 13 amino acids. V was clipped by 6 bases and J by 0 bases, with 8 bases between them. Germline CDR1 LNHDA, CDR2 SQIVND (reference sequence). CDR3 DNA sequence: TGTGCCAGTAGCGGGACGGTGAACACTGAAGCTTTCTTT. Protein product: CASSGTVNTEAFF.

V and J are TRBV12-3 or TRBV12-4 and TRBJ2-7; 7 nucleotides match TRBD1. V gave up 4 bases and J gave up 4 bases; unmatched junction bases: 4. The CDR3 is made up of 13 amino acids. The CDR3 reads CASSWTGRYEQYF. For the CDR3, the DNA is TGTGCCAGCAGTTGGACAGGAAGGTACGAGCAGTACTTC.

This clone has more than one count but fewer than ten. The CDR3 spells CASSLTYEQYF. CDR3 bases: TGTGCCAGCAGCTTAACTTACGAGCAGTACTTC. The rearrangement links TRBV2 to TRBJ2-7; D unresolved. The germline CDR1 and CDR2 sequences are SNHLY and FYNNEI. This CDR3 spans 11 amino acids. Deletions cut 6 bases from V and 4 bases from J, with 7 bases between.

The chain links TRBV9 to TRBJ1-1; the D is unclear. CDR1 SGDLS and CDR2 YYNGEE come from the germline V gene. Between the trimmed V and J ends, which lost 0 bases and 3 bases, there was a span of 9 bases. The CDR3 has 14 amino acids. Written as DNA, the CDR3 is TGTGCCAGCAGCGTAGACACAGCCTACACTGAAGCTTTCTTT. Amino acid sequence: CASSVDTAYTEAFF.

V usage is TRBV11-2 and J usage is TRBJ2-2; 8 bases are a match to TRBD2. V dropped 2 bases and J dropped 7; count of bases not matched to a gene: 9. In germline, CDR1 is SGHAT, CDR2 FQNNGV. The CDR3 runs 16 residues. This CDR3 is CASSLMGLAGFGELFF. The CDR3 nucleotides read TGTGCCAGCAGCTTAATGGGGCTAGCGGGCTTCGGGGAGCTGTTTTTT.

The V and J genes are TRBV12-3 or TRBV12-4 and TRBJ2-7; D unresolved. V lost 4 bases and J lost 3, with 7 bases in between. The length of the CDR3 is 12 residues. For the CDR3, the DNA is TGTGCCAGCAGTTCTCGATACTACGAGCAGTACTTC. Encoded protein: CASSSRYYEQYF.

The chain combines TRBV7-9 with TRBJ1-2, with 10 bases matching TRBD1. CDR1 is SEHNR and CDR2 is FQNEAQ in the germline V gene (reference sequence). V lost 1 base to trimming and J lost 4 bases; unmatched junction nucleotides: 3. There are 15 residues in the CDR3. The DNA for the CDR3 is TGTGCCAGCAGCTTAGGGGACAGGGGCATCTATGGCTACACCTTC. Translating it yields CASSLGDRGIYGYTF.

In this sample, this clone turned up a few times. The V call is TRBV5-1, the J call TRBJ1-2, with D possibly TRBD1 on 5 matching bases. Trimming removed 4 bases from V and 6 bases from J, with 16 bases in between. In germline, CDR1 is SGHRS, CDR2 YFSETQ. The CDR3 covers 14 residues. The CDR3 loop reads CASSLSGGRNGYTF. The CDR3 DNA sequence: TGCGCCAGCAGCCTTTCCGGGGGGAGGAATGGCTACACCTTC. Full variable domain (outside the CDR3, taken from reference TRBV5-1 and TRBJ1-2): KAGVTQTPRYLIKTRGQQVTLSCSPISGHRSVSWYQQTPGQGLQFLFEYFSETQRNKGNFPGRFSGRQFSNSRSEMNVSTLELGDSALYLCASSLSGGRNGYTFGSGTRLTVV.

The J gene is TRBJ1-6, the V gene TRBV11-3; D gene uncertain. Germline assignment: CDR1 SGHNT and CDR2 YENEEA. The CDR3 contains 13 residues. Trimming shortened V by 0 bases and J by 5 bases, and 2 bases separated the two germline ends. The chain's CDR3 is CASSLEHNSPLHF. CDR3 sequence (DNA): TGTGCCAGCAGCTTAGAGCATAATTCACCCCTCCACTTT.

J is TRBJ2-3 and V is TRBV29-1; perhaps TRBD2 as D (5 bases). The germline gives CDR1 SQVTM, CDR2 ANQGSEA. V was shortened by 7 bases and J by 6 bases, with 23 bases between the two germline ends. The CDR3 runs 15 residues. The CDR3 here is CSGVLWRAHGDTQYF. The CDR3 nucleotides are TGCAGCGGGGTCCTGTGGCGGGCTCACGGGGATACGCAGTATTTT.

This clone was found a few times. The rearrangement links TRBV18 to TRBJ1-6; D unclear. Germline-derived CDR1 and CDR2 are KGHSH and LQKENI. This CDR3 is 14 amino acids long. V lost 3 bases to trimming and J lost 7 bases, with 10 bases between them. The CDR3 is CASSPDLGNSPLHF. CDR3 bases: TGTGCCAGCTCACCCGACTTGGGGAATTCACCCCTCCACTTT.

The V call is TRBV11-3, the J call TRBJ2-4, with TRBD1 matching over 7 bases. Germline V lookup: CDR1 SGHNT, CDR2 YENEEA. The CDR3 runs to 14 residues. The trim removed 4 bases at V and 6 bases at J, leaving 6 bases unmatched. The CDR3 sequence is CASSSTGERNIQYF. The DNA for the CDR3 is TGTGCCAGCAGCTCCACAGGGGAAAGAAACATTCAGTACTTC.

The chain has TRBV7-6 and TRBJ1-5; 8 nucleotides agree with TRBD1. This CDR3 is 16 amino acids long. Trimming cost V 5 bases and J 0 bases; bases outside gene matches: 6. The germline V gene encodes CDR1 SGHVS and CDR2 FNYEAQ. The CDR3 here is CASSIGQGNSNQPQHF. The CDR3 coding sequence is TGTGCCAGCAGCATTGGACAGGGAAATAGCAATCAGCCCCAGCATTTT.

The chain joins TRBV19 to TRBJ1-5, with D unclear. V lost 3 bases to trimming and J lost 4 bases, with 10 bases between them. This CDR3 comprises 14 residues. Germline V lookup: CDR1 LNHDA, CDR2 SQIVND (reference sequence). CDR3 residues: CASSMGLVNQPQHF. The CDR3 DNA reads TGTGCCAGTAGTATGGGTCTTGTGAATCAGCCCCAGCATTTT.

This clone showed up just once. The rearrangement uses TRBV27 and TRBJ1-3; no clear D. The germline CDR1 and CDR2 sequences are MNHEY and SMNVEV (reference sequence). V dropped 4 bases and J dropped 0 bases, with 10 bases sitting between them. There are 15 residues in the CDR3. CDR3 DNA sequence: TGTGCCAGCAGTTCCTCCCCAGTCTCTGGAAACACCATATATTTT. Translated: CASSSSPVSGNTIYF.

The V and J genes are TRBV5-4 and TRBJ1-5; no reliable D call. Trimming took 2 bases from V and 7 from J, leaving 10 bases between them. This CDR3 has 13 residues. Looked up from germline, CDR1 is SGHNT and CDR2 is YYREEE (reference sequence). CDR3 region: CASSLHPTQPQHF. For the CDR3, the DNA is TGTGCCAGCAGCTTACACCCGACCCAGCCCCAGCATTTT.

The chain recombines TRBV3-1 (or the pseudogene TRBV3-2) with TRBJ2-7; 9 bases are shared with TRBD1. V lost 5 bases and J lost 3; bases outside the gene matches: 5. Germline loops: CDR1 LGHDT, CDR2 YNNKEL (reference sequence). CDR3 length equals 14 residues. The DNA of the CDR3 is TGTGCCAGCAGCTTTCGGACAGGGGTCTACGAGCAGTACTTC. Its protein is CASSFRTGVYEQYF.

The V gene is TRBV4-3, the J gene TRBJ2-3; 15 bases line up with TRBD2. This CDR3 contains 17 residues. J lost 2 bases, V lost 4 bases, and 4 bases had no gene match. Per the germline V gene, CDR1 is LGHNA and CDR2 is YSLEER. This chain's CDR3 is CASSLGTSGGPTDTQYF. CDR3 coding DNA: TGCGCCAGCAGCCTTGGGACTAGCGGGGGGCCCACAGATACGCAGTATTTT.

This clone was counted between two and nine times. The chain has TRBV30 and TRBJ1-5; D possibly corresponds to TRBD1 (5 bases). The CDR3 has 13 residues. Trimming removed 3 bases from V and 9 bases from J, with 15 bases in between. Germline lookup yields CDR1 GTSNPN and CDR2 SVGIG (reference sequence). The CDR3 protein is CAWRTGFEGPQHF. The CDR3 DNA follows: TGTGCCTGGAGAACAGGATTTGAGGGGCCCCAGCATTTT.